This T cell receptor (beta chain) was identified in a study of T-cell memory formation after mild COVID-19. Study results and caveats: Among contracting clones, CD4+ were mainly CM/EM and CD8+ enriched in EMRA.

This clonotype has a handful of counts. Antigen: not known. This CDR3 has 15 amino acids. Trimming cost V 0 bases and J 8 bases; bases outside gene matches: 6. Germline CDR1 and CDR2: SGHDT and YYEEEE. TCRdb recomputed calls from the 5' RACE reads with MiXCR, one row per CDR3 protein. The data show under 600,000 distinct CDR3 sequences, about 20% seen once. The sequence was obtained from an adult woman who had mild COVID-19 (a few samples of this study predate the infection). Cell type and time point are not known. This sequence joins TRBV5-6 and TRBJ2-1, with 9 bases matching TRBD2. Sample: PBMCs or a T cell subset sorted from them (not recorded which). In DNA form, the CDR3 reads TGTGCCAGCAGCTTGGTTAGCGGGAGTTCCCATGAGCAGTTCTTC. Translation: CASSLVSGSSHEQFF.